What follows are 31 T cell receptor beta chains derived from one specimen sequenced in a study of OX40 agonist ivuxolimab in advanced cancers. Assay: immunoSEQ multiplex PCR; the TCRdb copy retains only in-frame clones and omits some. The repertoire has about 72,000 clones, 80% to 90% of them found once; the top ten carry roughly 1%. Sequenced material: CD4+ or CD8+ T cells sorted from blood, taken in a trial of the OX40 agonist ivuxolimab. The receptors were sampled from an adult with an advanced solid tumor such as melanoma, head and neck, liver or kidney cancer.

This chain uses TRBV11-2 with TRBJ2-7; D uncertain. The germline V gene encodes CDR1 SGHAT and CDR2 FQNNGV. The CDR3 consists of 14 residues. The ends were cut back, 1 base at V and 0 bases at J, with 7 bases in the middle. CDR3 in amino acids: CASSLVAGSYEQYF. Written as DNA, the CDR3 is TGTGCCAGCAGCTTAGTGGCCGGCTCCTACGAGCAGTACTTC.

The rearrangement uses TRBV19 and TRBJ2-7; 10 bases fit TRBD1. The V gene's germline CDR1 is LNHDA and CDR2 SQIVND (reference sequence). The CDR3 totals 16 residues. Germline trimming cut 4 bases from V and 0 bases from J; bases unmatched to any gene: 6. CDR3 nucleotide sequence: TGTGCCAGTAGTAACGTCCGGGACAGGGGCTCCTACGAGCAGTACTTC. Translation gives CASSNVRDRGSYEQYF.

This sequence joins TRBV7-2 and TRBJ2-7; 7 bases are a match to TRBD1. The CDR3 runs to 17 residues. Trimming removed 1 base from V and 2 bases from J; junction bases left unmatched: 11. From germline, CDR1 is SGHTA and CDR2 FQGNSA. The CDR3 region has the DNA TGTGCCAGCAGCTTAGGAGGTGGGGACAGACTACCCTACGAGCAGTACTTC. The encoded protein is CASSLGGGDRLPYEQYF.

The chain couples TRBV28 to TRBJ1-5, with 9 positions matching TRBD1. The germline CDR1 and CDR2 sequences are MDHEN and SYDVKM. The CDR3 has 17 amino acids. V shed 5 bases and J 4 bases; nucleotides not matched to a gene: 12. This CDR3 is CASSPQTGGALNQPQHF. DNA for the CDR3: TGTGCCAGCAGTCCACAGACAGGGGGAGCCCTGAATCAGCCCCAGCATTTT.

This chain links TRBV7-2 with TRBJ1-2, with D unclear. V lost 0 bases, J lost 3 bases, and 11 bases lay in between. Germline CDR1 and CDR2: SGHTA and FQGNSA. The CDR3 contains 15 residues. CDR3 residues: CASSLATGFDYGYTF. CDR3 nucleotides: TGTGCCAGCAGCTTAGCGACGGGGTTCGACTATGGCTACACCTTC.

This chain links TRBV7-8 with TRBJ1-4; D not certain. Germline CDR1 and CDR2: SGHVS and FQNEAQ. The CDR3 runs to 15 residues. Trimming shortened V by 1 base and J by 8 bases, and 14 bases separated the two germline ends. CDR3 amino acids: CASSLGPPLEEKLFF. As DNA, the CDR3 is TGTGCCAGCAGCTTAGGTCCGCCTCTCGAGGAAAAACTGTTTTTT. Based on the CDR3 plus reference TRBV7-8 and TRBJ1-4, the full variable domain is GAGVSQSPRYKVAKRGQDVALRCDPISGHVSLFWYQQALGQGPEFLTYFQNEAQLDKSGLPSDRFFAERPEGSVSTLKIQRTQQEDSAVYLCASSLGPPLEEKLFFGSGTQLSVL.

The rearrangement joins TRBV12-5 to TRBJ2-1; 10 bases fit TRBD2. Trimming removed 7 bases from V and 9 bases from J; junction bases left unmatched: 6. This CDR3 has 13 residues. Germline V gives CDR1 LGHNT, CDR2 FRNRAP. This CDR3 is CASELAGAVEQFF. CDR3 bases: TGTGCTAGTGAGCTAGCGGGAGCGGTTGAGCAGTTCTTC.

V usage is TRBV18 and J usage is TRBJ2-5; a possible D gene is TRBD1 (6 bases). The CDR3 has 14 amino acids. Germline V gives CDR1 KGHSH, CDR2 LQKENI. Trimming took 6 bases from V and 0 from J, leaving 11 bases between them. The CDR3 sequence: CASSPDRYQETQYF. DNA for the CDR3: TGTGCCAGCTCTCCCGACAGGTACCAAGAGACCCAGTACTTC. Full variable domain (remainder filled in from reference TRBV18 and TRBJ2-5): NAGVMQNPRHLVRRRGQEARLRCSPMKGHSHVYWYRQLPEEGLKFMVYLQKENIIDESGMPKERFSAEFPKEGPSILRIQQVVRGDSAAYFCASSPDRYQETQYFGPGTRLLVL.

The chain employs TRBV6-5 and TRBJ1-6; maybe TRBD1 (5 bases). V lost 6 bases and J lost 12, with 12 bases in between. The length of the CDR3 is 12 residues. Germline V gives CDR1 MNHEY, CDR2 SVGAGI. The chain's CDR3 is CASRAQGGPLHF. The CDR3 DNA follows: TGTGCCAGCAGAGCCCAGGGTGGACCCCTCCACTTT.

The genes are TRBV19 and TRBJ1-1; 8 nucleotides agree with TRBD1. The V segment lost 5 bases and the J segment 6 bases; nucleotides outside the gene matches: 8. The CDR3 runs 14 residues. The V gene's germline CDR1 is LNHDA and CDR2 SQIVND (reference sequence). The CDR3 DNA is TGTGCCAGTAGTTACGGACAGGGAAGGGCTGAAGCTTTCTTT. It is translated as CASSYGQGRAEAFF. Full variable domain (remainder filled in from reference TRBV19 and TRBJ1-1): DGGITQSPKYLFRKEGQNVTLSCEQNLNHDAMYWYRQDPGQGLRLIYYSQIVNDFQKGDIAEGYSVSREKKESFPLTVTSAQKNPTAFYLCASSYGQGRAEAFFGQGTRLTVV.

The genes are TRBV4-1 and TRBJ2-1; 8 bases align to TRBD2. The CDR3 is made up of 13 amino acids. Germline CDR1 and CDR2: MGHRA and YSYEKL. V gave up 1 base and J gave up 8 bases; unmatched junction bases: 1. The chain's CDR3 is CASSQGAGDEQFF. In nucleotides, the CDR3 is TGCGCCAGCAGCCAAGGAGCGGGAGATGAGCAGTTCTTC.

The chain links TRBV11-2 to TRBJ1-2; 7 positions agree with TRBD1. The V segment lost 7 bases and the J segment 8 bases; nucleotides outside the gene matches: 7. This CDR3 spans 12 amino acids. CDR1 and CDR2 (germline): SGHAT, FQNNGV. CDR3 amino acids: CASKPQGGGYTF. The DNA of the CDR3 is TGTGCCAGCAAACCCCAGGGGGGCGGCTACACCTTC.

V is TRBV5-4 and J is TRBJ2-6; D gene ambiguous. V was cut by 4 bases and J by 2 bases, with 4 bases left in between. This CDR3 region has 13 residues. Germline V gene sequence: CDR1 SGHNT, CDR2 YYREEE (reference sequence). The CDR3 reads CASSGTGANVLTF. The CDR3 nucleotides read TGTGCCAGCAGCGGCACTGGGGCCAACGTCCTGACTTTC.

The genes are TRBV4-2 and TRBJ2-7; 9 nucleotides match TRBD1. The CDR3 is made up of 21 amino acids. V shed 3 bases and J 2 bases; nucleotides not matched to a gene: 23. The germline gives CDR1 LGHNA, CDR2 YNFKEQ. CDR3 residues: CASSQRDRERILDPITYEQYF. CDR3 DNA sequence: TGTGCCAGCAGCCAGAGGGACAGGGAGAGGATCCTTGACCCTATTACCTACGAGCAGTACTTC.

The V gene is TRBV5-4, the J gene TRBJ2-1; no clear D gene. Trimming removed 0 bases from V and 7 bases from J, with 11 bases in between. CDR1 SGHNT and CDR2 YYREEE come from the germline V gene (reference sequence). The CDR3 sequence is 14 residues long. CDR3: CASSLDTVWNEQFF. The CDR3 bases are TGTGCCAGCAGCTTGGATACAGTTTGGAATGAGCAGTTCTTC.

This clone came up once. The gene calls are TRBV6-5 and TRBJ2-4; TRBD2 is a possible D gene (5 bases). The CDR3 is made up of 12 amino acids. The germline V and J ends were trimmed by 4 bases and 10 bases, with 11 bases remaining between them. Germline CDR1 is MNHEY and CDR2 is SVGAGI. The CDR3 is CASSSIEGIQYF. DNA for the CDR3: TGTGCCAGCAGTTCCATCGAGGGAATTCAGTACTTC.

The chain uses TRBV28 and TRBJ1-6; D gene unclear. V was cut by 3 bases and J by 2 bases, with 14 bases left in between. CDR3 length: 17 amino acids. The germline V gene encodes CDR1 MDHEN and CDR2 SYDVKM. The CDR3 loop is CASSLGQVGTYNSPLHF. In DNA form, the CDR3 reads TGTGCCAGCAGTTTGGGCCAGGTCGGTACCTATAATTCACCCCTCCACTTT.

The rearrangement links TRBV4-1 to TRBJ1-2; TRBD1 might be the D (6 bases). The V and J ends lost 2 bases and 6 bases respectively, with 10 bases between them. The CDR3 runs 13 residues. Germline V gives CDR1 MGHRA, CDR2 YSYEKL. The CDR3 is CASSQTGIHGYTF. For the CDR3, the DNA is TGCGCCAGCAGCCAAACAGGGATACATGGCTACACCTTC.

Notes on this clone: At the DNA level, this CDR3 is encoded by other sequences in the same sample as well. V is TRBV18 and J is TRBJ1-1; D call uncertain. The CDR3 consists of 12 residues. Trimming took off 4 bases at V and 8 bases at J, with 11 bases between the two ends. From germline, CDR1 is KGHSH and CDR2 LQKENI. The CDR3 DNA reads as TGTGCCAGCTCACTTTCCGGAGGGGAAGCTTTCTTT. This sequence encodes CASSLSGGEAFF. The whole variable domain, filled in from reference TRBV18 and TRBJ1-1, reads NAGVMQNPRHLVRRRGQEARLRCSPMKGHSHVYWYRQLPEEGLKFMVYLQKENIIDESGMPKERFSAEFPKEGPSILRIQQVVRGDSAAYFCASSLSGGEAFFGQGTRLTVV.

The CDR3 DNA follows: TGTGCCAGCAGTTTATCGGGCCTTGGAGCTGTGGAACTGTTTTTT. This codes for CASSLSGLGAVELFF. The chain employs TRBV27 and TRBJ1-4; D unclear. The CDR3 spans 15 residues. The germline V gene encodes CDR1 MNHEY and CDR2 SMNVEV (reference sequence). V was cut by 0 bases and J by 12 bases, with 17 bases left in between.

The chain recombines TRBV18 with TRBJ2-1, with 7 positions matching TRBD2. Trimming took 4 bases from V and 4 from J; bases not matched to a gene: 10. CDR1 KGHSH and CDR2 LQKENI come from the germline V gene. The length of the CDR3 is 16 residues. The CDR3 sequence is CASSLRTSDPYNEQFF. CDR3 sequence (DNA): TGTGCCAGCTCACTTCGCACTAGCGACCCTTACAATGAGCAGTTCTTC.

This rearrangement joins TRBV7-6 to TRBJ2-5; 7 bases match TRBD2. The germline CDR1 and CDR2 sequences are SGHVS and FNYEAQ. CDR3 length: 14 residues. J lost 4 bases, V lost 3 bases, and 5 bases had no gene match. In nucleotides, the CDR3 is TGTGCCAGCAGCTTCCCCACGGGAGGAGAGACCCAGTACTTC. As protein: CASSFPTGGETQYF.

This chain joins TRBV30 and TRBJ1-2; D gene unclear. Germline loops: CDR1 GTSNPN, CDR2 SVGIG (reference sequence). The CDR3 length is 11 residues. V lost 3 bases to trimming and J lost 7 bases, with 9 bases between them. CDR3 amino acids: CAWSPVGGYTF. The CDR3 DNA sequence: TGTGCCTGGAGCCCTGTTGGTGGCTACACCTTC.

CDR3 DNA: TGTGCCAGCAGAGGATCTGACAGGGGCTATGGCTACACCTTC. It translates to CASRGSDRGYGYTF. The genes are TRBV2 and TRBJ1-2; 8 nucleotides align to TRBD1. V lost 6 bases, J lost 4 bases, and 7 bases stayed unmatched. The CDR3 covers 14 residues. The V gene's germline CDR1 is SNHLY and CDR2 FYNNEI.

This CDR3 reads CASQPRTSTYEQYF. DNA of the CDR3: TGTGCCAGCCAACCCCGGACGTCAACCTACGAGCAGTACTTC. The chain joins TRBV2 to TRBJ2-7; D is unclear. Germline assignment: CDR1 SNHLY and CDR2 FYNNEI. V gave up 8 bases and J gave up 2 bases, with 16 bases separating them. The CDR3 length is 14 residues.

The rearrangement joins TRBV7-3 to TRBJ2-2; D unclear. V was cut by 5 bases and J by 6 bases, with 16 bases left in between. This CDR3 is built from 15 residues. The germline CDR1 and CDR2 sequences are SGHTA and FQGTGA. CDR3 sequence reads: CASSPRPGPPGELFF. CDR3 DNA: TGTGCCAGCAGCCCCAGACCCGGCCCCCCCGGGGAGCTGTTTTTT.

The chain has TRBV19 and TRBJ2-3, with 10 bases that match TRBD2. The CDR3 extends over 16 amino acids. Trimming cost V 6 bases and J 0 bases; bases outside gene matches: 6. CDR1 and CDR2 (germline): LNHDA, SQIVND (reference sequence). CDR3 sequence reads: CASSARTSGSTDTQYF. CDR3 DNA sequence: TGTGCCAGTAGCGCCCGGACTAGCGGTAGCACAGATACGCAGTATTTT.

The chain combines TRBV27 with TRBJ2-5; 7 nucleotides align to TRBD2. From germline, CDR1 is MNHEY and CDR2 SMNVEV (reference sequence). With 6 bases clipped from V and 4 bases from J, the junction kept 17 bases outside the gene matches. This CDR3 is built from 17 residues. In DNA, the CDR3 is TGTGCCAGCAGAAGGAAGGGACGGGAGGATCAGGGAGAGACCCAGTACTTC. It specifies CASRRKGREDQGETQYF.

V gene TRBV9 combines with J gene TRBJ1-1; D unclear. Germline CDR1 is SGDLS and CDR2 is YYNGEE. The length of the CDR3 is 14 residues. V dropped 2 bases and J dropped 4 bases, with 12 bases sitting between them. CDR3 DNA sequence: TGTGCCAGCAGCGTTTCGCCACAAGGCACTGAAGCTTTCTTT. As protein: CASSVSPQGTEAFF.

This clone was recorded only once. The rearrangement links TRBV6-6 to TRBJ2-7, with 8 positions matching TRBD2. The trim removed 5 bases at V and 0 bases at J, leaving 9 bases unmatched. CDR1 is MNHNY and CDR2 is SVGAGI in the germline V gene (reference sequence). CDR3 length: 16 amino acids. CDR3 in amino acids: CASSPRGAGDSYEQYF. CDR3 bases: TGTGCCAGCAGTCCCAGGGGAGCGGGAGACTCCTACGAGCAGTACTTC.

This chain uses TRBV29-1 with TRBJ1-2; D may be TRBD1 (5 bases). There are 11 residues in the CDR3. Trimming took 3 bases from V and 6 from J, leaving 8 bases between them. Looked up from germline, CDR1 is SQVTM and CDR2 is ANQGSEA. CDR3 bases: TGCAGCGTTGACCGGGGCCATGGCTACACCTTC. Translated: CSVDRGHGYTF.